Listed below are T cell receptor beta chains from one sample, sequenced in a study of blood T cell repertoires in COVID-19. TCRdb keeps only in-frame clones here, not all; method: immunoSEQ multiplex PCR. In the table there are under 250,000 clones, 85% to 90% of which are singletons. Sequences were obtained from PBMCs or T cells enriched from blood (not recorded which). The receptors were sampled from a man aged 40-49 years who had recovered from COVID-19. CDR3s include the opening cysteine and the closing phenylalanine or tryptophan. The D gene is left open where the match is weak. Clone size is not always given. Where it is, it says once, few, many or a class for expanded clones.

V: TRBV29-1; J: TRBJ1-2; size: .; D: .; DNA: TGCAGCGTTGAAGACATCCAGGGGAAGGTTGAAGGCTACACCTTC; CDR3: CSVEDIQGKVEGYTF
V: TRBV3-1/TRBV3-2; J: TRBJ2-1; size: once; D: .; DNA: TGTGCCAGCAGCCAAACACCTTCCCTAGCACATGAGCAGTTCTTC; CDR3: CASSQTPSLAHEQFF
V: TRBV5-1; J: TRBJ2-5; size: .; D: TRBD2; DNA: TGCGCCAGCAGCTTAGCGGGGGGCTCGAGGGAGACCCAGTACTTC; CDR3: CASSLAGGSRETQYF
V: TRBV6-1; J: TRBJ2-4; size: .; D: TRBD2; DNA: TGTGCCAGCAGTGATTCCTCTTATCGCGCGGGGGGAAACATTCAGTACTTC; CDR3: CASSDSSYRAGGNIQYF
V: TRBV19; J: TRBJ1-5; size: .; D: .; DNA: TGTGCCAGTAGTATGGTGGGGGACAACCAGCCCCAGCATTTT; CDR3: CASSMVGDNQPQHF
V: TRBV6-2/TRBV6-3; J: TRBJ1-5; size: .; D: .; DNA: .; CDR3: CASSYSDGILAQHF
V: TRBV2; J: TRBJ1-2; size: .; D: TRBD1; DNA: TGTGCCACCCGGGGGACAGGGGGCGCAGGTAACTATGGCTACACCTTC; CDR3: CATRGTGGAGNYGYTF
V: TRBV9; J: TRBJ1-3; size: .; D: .; DNA: TGTGCCAGCAGCGGAGAGGGTCCCCGACCCGCTTTTACTGGAAACACCATATATTTT; CDR3: CASSGEGPRPAFTGNTIYF
V: TRBV7-6; J: TRBJ2-5; size: .; D: TRBD2; DNA: TGTGCCAGCAGCTTAGGGGGACTAGCGGGGCAAGAGACCCAGTACTTC; CDR3: CASSLGGLAGQETQYF
V: TRBV19; J: TRBJ1-5; size: .; D: .; DNA: TGTGCCAGTTTGCCCAGGGGCAATCAGCCCCAGCATTTT; CDR3: CASLPRGNQPQHF
V: TRBV3-1/TRBV3-2; J: TRBJ2-4; size: .; D: TRBD2; DNA: TGTGCCAGCAGCCTCGGACTAGCGGGATTACAGGGCATTCAGTACTTC; CDR3: CASSLGLAGLQGIQYF
V: TRBV30; J: TRBJ1-1; size: once; D: .; DNA: TGTGCCTGGGGGCGGGGGACGGCCGGAACTGAAGCTTTCTTT; CDR3: CAWGRGTAGTEAFF
V: TRBV5-1; J: TRBJ1-5; size: .; D: .; DNA: TGCGCCAGCAGCTTTAATGCAGGGCAGGATCAGCCCCAGCATTTT; CDR3: CASSFNAGQDQPQHF
V: TRBV10-3; J: TRBJ2-7; size: .; D: .; DNA: TGTGCCATCAGTGATGAGAGGGTTAGGCTAGCAGACTACGAGCAGTACTTC; CDR3: CAISDERVRLADYEQYF
V: TRBV18; J: TRBJ1-1; size: .; D: TRBD1; DNA: TGTGCCAGCTCATCTACCCCGGGACAGCTGAACACTGAAGCTTTCTTT; CDR3: CASSSTPGQLNTEAFF
V: TRBV7-2; J: TRBJ2-7; size: .; D: TRBD2; DNA: TGTGCCAGCAGCCCTAGGACTAGCGGGGGGAACGAGCAGTACTTC; CDR3: CASSPRTSGGNEQYF